The entry that follows covers one T cell receptor beta chain sequence. As yet, its antigen is unknown. This sample stems from a study of PD-1 blockade in classical Hodgkin lymphoma. Each patient experienced a relapse that followed autologous stem cell transplantation, and brentuximab vedotin exposure varied. Generated by immunoSEQ multiplex PCR, the TCRdb table keeps only in-frame clones and is missing some. The sample shows 89,000 or so clones, 80% to 95% of them seen only once. Germline CDR1 is SGHRS and CDR2 is YFSETQ. The CDR3 is 17 residues long. V gave up 5 bases and J gave up 5 bases; unmatched junction bases: 16. Study-wide results and caveats: Exclusion was applied to patients who started nivolumab under 1 year after ASCT. The repertoire differences lack a defined cause, possibly disease activity or prior therapy. Similar baseline diversity was found in complete responders and newly diagnosed patients. Reported baseline diversity: healthy donors highest, relapsed/refractory patients lowest.

The chain links TRBV5-1 to TRBJ2-5; 9 nucleotides line up with TRBD1. This specimen was peripheral blood mononuclear cells (PBMCs), taken before the second cycle of nivolumab. This sequence was found in a human donor with classical Hodgkin lymphoma. CDR3 sequence reads: CASSIDPPGQGVETQYF. The CDR3, as DNA: TGCGCCAGCAGTATTGACCCACCGGGACAGGGAGTCGAGACCCAGTACTTC.